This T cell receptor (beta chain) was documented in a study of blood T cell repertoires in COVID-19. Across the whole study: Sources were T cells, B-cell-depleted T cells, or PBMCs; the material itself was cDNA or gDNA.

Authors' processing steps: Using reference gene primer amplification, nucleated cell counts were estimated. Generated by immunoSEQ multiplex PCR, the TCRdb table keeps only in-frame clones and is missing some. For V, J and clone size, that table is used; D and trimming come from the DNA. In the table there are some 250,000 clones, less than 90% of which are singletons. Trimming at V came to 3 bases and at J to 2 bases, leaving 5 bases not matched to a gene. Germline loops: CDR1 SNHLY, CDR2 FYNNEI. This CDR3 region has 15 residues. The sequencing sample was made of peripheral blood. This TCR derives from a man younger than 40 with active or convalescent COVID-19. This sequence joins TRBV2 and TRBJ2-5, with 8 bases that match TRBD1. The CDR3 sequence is CASSDLGTGQETQYF. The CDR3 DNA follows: TGTGCCAGCAGTGACCTCGGGACAGGACAAGAGACCCAGTACTTC.